Presented here are 19 T cell receptor beta chains from one specimen sequenced in a study of T cell responses to AZD1222 COVID-19 vaccine. The data were produced by immunoSEQ multiplex PCR, yet TCRdb's version contains in-frame clones alone and is incomplete. The table lists about 88,000 clones, approximately 91% of them singletons, with roughly 4% in the top ten. This sample comprised peripheral blood, obtained on day 0 of AZD1222 vaccination. These receptors were taken from an adult in good health.

The chain carries TRBV5-1 and TRBJ1-4; D unclear. The CDR3 has 13 amino acids. Germline assignment: CDR1 SGHRS and CDR2 YFSETQ. V was shortened by 2 bases and J by 3 bases, with 5 bases between the two germline ends. The CDR3 sequence: CASSLKPNEKLFF. In nucleotides, the CDR3 is TGCGCCAGCAGCTTAAAACCTAATGAAAAACTGTTTTTT.

This clone was picked up a small number of times. The chain joins TRBV5-1 to TRBJ2-1; no clear D gene. The CDR3 contains 11 residues. CDR1 and CDR2 from the germline V gene are SGHRS and YFSETQ. The V gene lost 3 bases and the J gene lost 13 bases, with 11 bases spanning the gap. CDR3 residues: CASSSQETQFF. The CDR3 nucleotides read TGCGCCAGCAGCTCCCAAGAGACCCAGTTCTTC.

About this clone: In the same sample, other DNA sequences code for this CDR3. J is TRBJ1-6 and V is TRBV30; unclear D gene. Trimming stripped 3 bases from V and 3 bases from J, with 6 bases between. This CDR3 has 13 amino acids. CDR1 is GTSNPN, CDR2 SVGIG, per germline (reference sequence). CDR3 region: CAWRSSYNSPLHF. DNA of the CDR3: TGTGCCTGGAGGTCCAGCTATAATTCACCCCTCCACTTT.

The V gene is TRBV6-5, the J gene TRBJ1-1, with 9 bases fitting TRBD1. Losses at the gene ends were 6 bases for V and 4 bases for J; bases not matched to a gene: 6. CDR1 MNHEY and CDR2 SVGAGI come from the germline V gene. This CDR3 is built from 14 residues. Here the CDR3 DNA reads TGTGCCAGCAGCCTCGGACAGGGGAGCACTGAAGCTTTCTTT. It translates to CASSLGQGSTEAFF.

Written as DNA, the CDR3 is TGTGCCTGGGGGGACAGCCTGAATCAGCCCCAGCATTTT. This sequence encodes CAWGDSLNQPQHF. This chain links TRBV30 with TRBJ1-5, with TRBD1 matching over 7 bases. Trimming took 5 bases from V and 4 from J; bases not matched to a gene: 5. The CDR3 extends over 13 amino acids. Germline V lookup: CDR1 GTSNPN, CDR2 SVGIG (reference sequence).

This chain connects TRBV30 to TRBJ1-3, with D possibly TRBD1 on 5 matching bases. This CDR3 spans 15 amino acids. Germline assignment: CDR1 GTSNPN and CDR2 SVGIG (reference sequence). V lost 0 bases and J lost 8, with 17 bases in between. DNA of the CDR3: TGTGCCTGGAGTGTACAGGTGGGCAGGGCGGACACCATATATTTT. It codes for CAWSVQVGRADTIYF.

The genes are TRBV6-1 and TRBJ1-2, with 10 bases lining up with TRBD1. Looked up from germline, CDR1 is MNHNS and CDR2 is SASEGT. The V segment lost 2 bases and the J segment 8 bases; nucleotides outside the gene matches: 8. The CDR3 totals 15 residues. The CDR3 sequence is CASSELIGQGGGYTF. In DNA form, the CDR3 reads TGTGCCAGCAGTGAACTCATTGGACAGGGGGGCGGCTACACCTTC.

The chain uses TRBV4-1 and TRBJ2-3; no definite D call. Between the trimmed V and J ends, which lost 0 bases and 0 bases, there was a span of 13 bases. Germline V gene lookup returns CDR1 MGHRA and CDR2 YSYEKL. The CDR3 is 17 amino acids. CDR3 nucleotides: TGCGCCAGCAGCCAAGACCCTGAACCGGCTAGCACAGATACGCAGTATTTT. Amino acids: CASSQDPEPASTDTQYF.

The chain has TRBV27 and TRBJ1-2; maybe TRBD1 (5 bases). Germline V gene lookup returns CDR1 MNHEY and CDR2 SMNVEV (reference sequence). This CDR3 is 15 amino acids long. Trimming pared 5 bases from V and 4 bases from J, leaving 17 bases between. CDR3 coding DNA: TGTGCCAGCAGTACGACGTCCGGGACGGTCTATGGCTACACCTTC. It translates to CASSTTSGTVYGYTF.

This clone has more than one count but fewer than ten. The chain joins TRBV6-5 to TRBJ1-6; the D gene is possibly TRBD1 (6 bases). Germline loops: CDR1 MNHEY, CDR2 SVGAGI. V was pared by 10 bases and J by 4 bases, with 17 bases between. The CDR3 length is 15 residues. Here the CDR3 DNA reads TGTGCCACCCCGACATGGACAGCTTATAATTCACCCCTCCACTTT. Encoded protein: CATPTWTAYNSPLHF.

This chain joins TRBV7-8 and TRBJ2-7, with D tentatively TRBD1 (5 bases). The V gene's germline CDR1 is SGHVS and CDR2 FQNEAQ. The CDR3 contains 13 residues. Trimming removed 5 bases at V and 2 bases at J, with 10 bases between. CDR3 nucleotide sequence: TGTGCCAGCAGCCAGACAGCAACCTACGAGCAGTACTTC. Translating it yields CASSQTATYEQYF. The whole variable domain, remainder taken from reference TRBV7-8 and TRBJ2-7, is GAGVSQSPRYKVAKRGQDVALRCDPISGHVSLFWYQQALGQGPEFLTYFQNEAQLDKSGLPSDRFFAERPEGSVSTLKIQRTQQEDSAVYLCASSQTATYEQYFGPGTRLTVT.

The genes are TRBV29-1 and TRBJ2-3, with D unresolved. The CDR3 sequence is 15 residues long. Germline V lookup: CDR1 SQVTM, CDR2 ANQGSEA. Trimming took off 6 bases at V and 0 bases at J, with 16 bases between the two ends. Written as DNA, the CDR3 is TGCAGCGTGAAGGCACAGATATTTAGCACAGATACGCAGTATTTT. This codes for CSVKAQIFSTDTQYF.

V and J are TRBV28 and TRBJ1-6, with a tentative D call TRBD1 (5 bases). The V gene's germline CDR1 is MDHEN and CDR2 SYDVKM. This CDR3 has 15 amino acids. V lost 3 bases, J lost 2 bases, and 8 bases lay in between. This CDR3 is CASSFPTAYNSPLHF. For the CDR3, the DNA is TGTGCCAGCAGTTTCCCGACAGCCTATAATTCACCCCTCCACTTT. The whole variable domain, filled in from reference TRBV28 and TRBJ1-6, reads DVKVTQSSRYLVKRTGEKVFLECVQDMDHENMFWYRQDPGLGLRLIYFSYDVKMKEKGDIPEGYSVSREKKERFSLILESASTNQTSMYLCASSFPTAYNSPLHFGNGTRLTVT.

This chain links TRBV27 with TRBJ1-2; D unresolved. This CDR3 contains 14 residues. Germline V gene sequence: CDR1 MNHEY, CDR2 SMNVEV (reference sequence). Trimming left V 1 base short and J 2 bases short, with 8 bases between. The CDR3 sequence: CASSLYASNYGYTF. For the CDR3, the DNA is TGTGCCAGCAGTTTATATGCCTCAAACTATGGCTACACCTTC.

The chain recombines TRBV7-9 with TRBJ1-1; a weak D match, TRBD1 (5 bases). CDR3 length: 13 amino acids. The germline CDR1 and CDR2 sequences are SEHNR and FQNEAQ (reference sequence). V was shortened by 8 bases and J by 7 bases, with 17 bases between the two germline ends. This chain's CDR3 is CASLTWGENEAFF. CDR3 nucleotide sequence: TGTGCCAGCCTAACGTGGGGGGAAAATGAAGCTTTCTTT.

The table lists this clone with a count of one. The chain is built from TRBV30 and TRBJ1-2, with TRBD1 as a possible D gene (5 bases). This CDR3 region has 13 residues. Trimming took 0 bases from V and 8 from J, leaving 13 bases between them. Looked up from germline, CDR1 is GTSNPN and CDR2 is SVGIG (reference sequence). CDR3 loop: CAWSVRGSGGYTF. CDR3 bases: TGTGCCTGGAGTGTACGGGGGTCTGGGGGCTACACCTTC.

The genes are TRBV19 and TRBJ1-1; no firm D call. Germline assignment: CDR1 LNHDA and CDR2 SQIVND (reference sequence). This CDR3 contains 13 residues. V lost 8 bases and J 5 bases, leaving 15 bases between the germline ends. CDR3 protein: CASEGPSGTEAFF. CDR3 nucleotides: TGTGCCAGTGAGGGCCCCAGCGGTACTGAAGCTTTCTTT.

The J gene is TRBJ1-4, the V gene TRBV6-2 or TRBV6-3; maybe TRBD1 (5 bases). The V and J ends lost 4 bases and 7 bases respectively, with 16 bases between them. Germline lookup yields CDR1 MNHEY and CDR2 SVGEGT. The CDR3 contains 15 residues. CDR3 sequence (DNA): TGTGCCAGCAGTTCTGGGACTTCCGGGGGTGAAAAACTGTTTTTT. This codes for CASSSGTSGGEKLFF.

The V and J genes are TRBV10-1 and TRBJ1-6; tentatively, D is TRBD1 (5 bases). Germline V gene sequence: CDR1 WNHNN, CDR2 SYGVQD (reference sequence). The CDR3 is 13 amino acids. V dropped 3 bases and J dropped 10 bases, with 10 bases sitting between them. This chain's CDR3 is CASSEQEKSPLHF. The CDR3 DNA reads TGCGCCAGCAGTGAACAGGAGAAATCACCCCTCCACTTT.